The 5 T cell receptor beta chains in this list originate from one sample, sequenced in a study of blood T cell repertoires in COVID-19. The protocol was immunoSEQ multiplex PCR, while the TCRdb copy is restricted to in-frame clones and leaves out a portion. The profile shows over 130,000 clones, roughly 85% of them singletons. Sequenced material: peripheral blood. These receptors were obtained from a man aged 45 to 65 with acute or convalescent COVID-19.

This clone has only a few counts. The chain links TRBV15 to TRBJ1-1; 8 positions agree with TRBD1. Germline V gene sequence: CDR1 LNHNV, CDR2 YYDKDF (reference sequence). Trimming cost V 3 bases and J 0 bases; bases outside gene matches: 12. The length of the CDR3 is 18 residues. The CDR3 region has the DNA TGTGCCACCAGCAGTTACAGGGGGAGGGTGGCCATGAACACTGAAGCTTTCTTT. Its protein product is CATSSYRGRVAMNTEAFF.

Turning to this clone: The junction shows a germline mismatch at one end, possibly a read error. The rearrangement uses TRBV28 and TRBJ1-2; 7 bases map to TRBD1. Germline-derived CDR1 and CDR2 are MDHEN and SYDVKM. CDR3 length: 11 residues. CDR3 in DNA: TGTGCCAGCAGTTCCGCGACAGGGATGGTCTTC. This translates into CASSSATGMVF.

The V gene is TRBV11-2, the J gene TRBJ2-7, with TRBD1 matching 7 bases. Unmatched junction bases numbered 0, after V lost 4 bases and J lost 0 bases. This CDR3 is 13 amino acids long. Germline V gene data show CDR1 as SGHAT and CDR2 as FQNNGV. Written as DNA, the CDR3 is TGTGCCAGCAGCTGGGACAGCTCCTACGAGCAGTACTTC. This codes for CASSWDSSYEQYF.

The sample holds one count of this clone. The chain carries TRBV24-1 and TRBJ2-2; 7 positions agree with TRBD1. Germline CDR1 reads KGHDR; CDR2 reads SFDVKD. Trimming removed 3 bases from V and 5 bases from J; junction bases left unmatched: 8. The length of the CDR3 is 16 residues. DNA of the CDR3: TGTGCCACCAGTGATCCCACACAGGGGATAACCGGGGAGCTGTTTTTT. Translation gives CATSDPTQGITGELFF.

V usage is TRBV9 and J usage is TRBJ1-5; TRBD1 might be the D (5 bases). Per the germline V gene, CDR1 is SGDLS and CDR2 is YYNGEE. This CDR3 contains 15 residues. V gave up 3 bases and J gave up 3 bases, with 13 bases separating them. In DNA form, the CDR3 reads TGTGCCAGCAGCGAAGGGCCAGGGCCCAATCAGCCCCAGCATTTT. Residues: CASSEGPGPNQPQHF. Based on the CDR3 plus reference TRBV9 and TRBJ1-5, the full variable domain is DSGVTQTPKHLITATGQRVTLRCSPRSGDLSVYWYQQSLDQGLQFLIQYYNGEERAKGNILERFSAQQFPDLHSELNLSSLELGDSALYFCASSEGPGPNQPQHFGDGTRLSIL.